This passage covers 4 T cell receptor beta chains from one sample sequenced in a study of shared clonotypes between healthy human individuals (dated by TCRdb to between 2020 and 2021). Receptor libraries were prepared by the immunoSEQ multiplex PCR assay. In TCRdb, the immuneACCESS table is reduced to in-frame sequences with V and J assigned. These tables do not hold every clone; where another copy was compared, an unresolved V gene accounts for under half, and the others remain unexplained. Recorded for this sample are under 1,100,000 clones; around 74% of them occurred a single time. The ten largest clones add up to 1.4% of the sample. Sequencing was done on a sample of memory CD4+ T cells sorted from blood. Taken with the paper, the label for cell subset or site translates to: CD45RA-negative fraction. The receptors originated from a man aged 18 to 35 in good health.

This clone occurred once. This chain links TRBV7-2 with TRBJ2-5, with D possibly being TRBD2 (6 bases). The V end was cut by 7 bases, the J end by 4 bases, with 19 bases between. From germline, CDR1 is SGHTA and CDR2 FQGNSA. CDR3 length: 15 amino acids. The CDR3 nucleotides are TGTGCCAGCACCATTATTCCGGGACTTCCAGAGACCCAGTACTTC. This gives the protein CASTIIPGLPETQYF.

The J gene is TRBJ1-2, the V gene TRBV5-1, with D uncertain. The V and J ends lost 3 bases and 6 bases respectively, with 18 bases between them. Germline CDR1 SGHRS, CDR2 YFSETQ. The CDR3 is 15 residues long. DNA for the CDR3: TGCGCCAGCAGCTCGACTGGAGGGAGTCAAGATGGCTACACCTTC. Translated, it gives CASSSTGGSQDGYTF.

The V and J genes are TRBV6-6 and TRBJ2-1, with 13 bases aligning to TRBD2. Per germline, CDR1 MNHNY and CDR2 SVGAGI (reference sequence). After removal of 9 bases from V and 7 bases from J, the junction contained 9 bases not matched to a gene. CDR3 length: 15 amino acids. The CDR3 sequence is CASVTSGRVKNEQFF. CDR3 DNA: TGTGCCAGTGTAACTAGCGGGAGGGTTAAGAATGAGCAGTTCTTC.

The chain's CDR3 is CASSAETQGARGNTIYF. The CDR3 DNA reads TGTGCCAGCAGCGCCGAGACACAGGGGGCCCGTGGAAACACCATATATTTT. The chain couples TRBV9 to TRBJ1-3, with 9 bases that match TRBD1. Germline CDR1 is SGDLS and CDR2 is YYNGEE. After removal of 3 bases from V and 3 bases from J, the junction contained 10 bases not matched to a gene. The CDR3 contains 17 residues.